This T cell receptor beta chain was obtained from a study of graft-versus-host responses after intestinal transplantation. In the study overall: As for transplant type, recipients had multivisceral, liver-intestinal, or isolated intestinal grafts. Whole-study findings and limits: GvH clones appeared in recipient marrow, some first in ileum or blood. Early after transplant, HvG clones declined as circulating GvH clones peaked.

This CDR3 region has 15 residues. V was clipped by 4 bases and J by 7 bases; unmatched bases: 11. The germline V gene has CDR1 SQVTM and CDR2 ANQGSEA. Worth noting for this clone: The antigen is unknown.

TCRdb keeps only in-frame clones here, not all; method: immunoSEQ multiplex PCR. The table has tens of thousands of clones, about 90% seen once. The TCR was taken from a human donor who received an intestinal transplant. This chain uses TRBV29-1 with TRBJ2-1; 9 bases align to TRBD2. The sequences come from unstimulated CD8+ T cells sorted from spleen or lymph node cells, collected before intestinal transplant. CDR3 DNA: TGCAGCGTTGGCGGGGGACTAGCTCTGTCAAATGAGCAGTTCTTC. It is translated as CSVGGGLALSNEQFF.